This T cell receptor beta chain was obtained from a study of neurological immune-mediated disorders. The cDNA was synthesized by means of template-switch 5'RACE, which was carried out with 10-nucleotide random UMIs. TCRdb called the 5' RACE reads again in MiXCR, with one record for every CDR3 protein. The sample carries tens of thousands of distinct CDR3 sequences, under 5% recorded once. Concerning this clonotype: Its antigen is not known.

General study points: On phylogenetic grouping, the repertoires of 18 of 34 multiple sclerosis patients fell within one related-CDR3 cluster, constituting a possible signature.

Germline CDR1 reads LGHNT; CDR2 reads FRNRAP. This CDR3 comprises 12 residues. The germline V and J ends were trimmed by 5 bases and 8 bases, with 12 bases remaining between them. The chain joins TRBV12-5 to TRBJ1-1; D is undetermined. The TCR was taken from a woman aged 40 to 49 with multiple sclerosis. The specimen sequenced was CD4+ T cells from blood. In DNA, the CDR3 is TGTGCTAGTGGTACCGCATACGAGGAAGCTTTCTTT. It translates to CASGTAYEEAFF.